Following are 6 T cell receptor beta chains from one sample sequenced in a study of T cell responses to AZD1222 COVID-19 vaccine. The protocol was immunoSEQ multiplex PCR, while the TCRdb copy is restricted to in-frame clones and leaves out a portion. This table holds around 120,000 clones, roughly 92% found once. Source: peripheral blood, taken 28 days after the second AZD1222 dose. These receptors were taken from an adult who received the AZD1222 COVID-19 vaccine.

In its sample, this clone was seen a few times. The rearrangement links TRBV21-1 to TRBJ1-1; the tabulated D call, TRBD1, remains unverified against the DNA. TRBV21-1 is flagged as a pseudogene. The CDR3 is 15 residues long. CDR3 bases: TGTGCCAGCAGCGCCTGGACAGGGGTGTGCGTTGAAGCTTTCTTT. Protein: CASSAWTGVCVEAFF.

This chain links TRBV15 with TRBJ2-2; 8 bases line up with TRBD2. V shed 4 bases and J 6 bases; nucleotides not matched to a gene: 7. The CDR3 runs to 15 residues. Germline V gives CDR1 LNHNV, CDR2 YYDKDF (reference sequence). DNA of the CDR3: TGTGCCACCAGCACCCATCGGGGGGGGGCCGGGGAGCTGTTTTTT. This sequence encodes CATSTHRGGAGELFF.

The gene calls are TRBV2 and TRBJ2-1, with a weak D call TRBD1 (5 bases). Germline V lookup: CDR1 SNHLY, CDR2 FYNNEI. Trimming removed 6 bases from V and 5 bases from J, with 20 bases in between. This CDR3 comprises 16 residues. The CDR3 nucleotides read TGTGCCAGCAGGGTGGGGTACCAGGACAACAACAATGAGCAGTTCTTC. Translated, it gives CASRVGYQDNNNEQFF.

The rearrangement uses TRBV28 and TRBJ2-7, with D maybe TRBD1 (6 bases). Trimming took off 6 bases at V and 1 base at J, with 10 bases between the two ends. The CDR3 length is 13 residues. Looked up from germline, CDR1 is MDHEN and CDR2 is SYDVKM. CDR3: CASRQQGSYEQYF. The CDR3 bases are TGTGCCAGCAGACAACAGGGTTCCTACGAGCAGTACTTC. Complete variable domain (other parts from reference TRBV28 and TRBJ2-7): DVKVTQSSRYLVKRTGEKVFLECVQDMDHENMFWYRQDPGLGLRLIYFSYDVKMKEKGDIPEGYSVSREKKERFSLILESASTNQTSMYLCASRQQGSYEQYFGPGTRLTVT.

The rearrangement uses TRBV7-9 and TRBJ1-4; D not certain. Trimming left V 7 bases short and J 3 bases short, with 12 bases between. The germline V gene encodes CDR1 SEHNR and CDR2 FQNEAQ (reference sequence). The CDR3 covers 14 residues. Here the CDR3 DNA reads TGTGCCAGCAATTCCCGGGTTTCTAATGAAAAACTGTTTTTT. It encodes CASNSRVSNEKLFF.

The CDR3 is CSTGDTRETQYF. The CDR3 DNA sequence: TGCAGCACAGGGGACACCAGAGAGACCCAGTACTTC. V is TRBV29-1 and J is TRBJ2-5; 7 bases match TRBD1. Germline-derived CDR1 and CDR2 are SQVTM and ANQGSEA. This CDR3 is 12 amino acids long. J gave up 4 bases and V 8 bases, and 7 bases lay outside the gene matches.